The rows below give T cell receptor beta chains drawn from one sample of a study of T cell changes during pregnancy in multiple sclerosis. Using immunoSEQ multiplex PCR, the repertoire was profiled, and TCRdb retains in-frame clones only, with some absent. Of roughly 58,000 clones in the sample, approximately 92% were seen once. The source was CD4+ T cells from peripheral blood mononuclear cells, collected after pregnancy. The receptors shown here come from a female donor in good health, enrolled as a control in a pregnancy study. Both conserved end residues are part of each CDR3. The D gene is left open where the match is weak. Not every row has a clone size; where given, it reads once, few, many or a size class.

.,TRBD1,TRBV2,TRBJ1-2,CASSEDRDYGYTF,TGTGCCAGCAGTGAGGACAGGGACTATGGCTACACCTTC
.,.,TRBV13,TRBJ2-7,CASSSRGRGNSYEQYF,TGTGCCAGCAGCTCCCGTGGCAGGGGCAACTCCTACGAGCAGTACTTC
.,TRBD1,TRBV29-1,TRBJ1-1,CSVRGTGYTEAFF,TGCAGCGTTAGAGGGACAGGGTACACTGAAGCTTTCTTT
.,TRBD1,TRBV5-1,TRBJ2-7,CASSLGYRGEQYF,TGCGCCAGCAGCTTGGGGTACAGGGGCGAGCAGTACTTC
once,.,TRBV9,TRBJ2-2,CASSVGSRTGELFF,TGTGCCAGCAGCGTAGGGAGCCGCACCGGGGAGCTGTTTTTT
once,TRBD1,TRBV27,TRBJ2-7,CASSLRTGGSGSYEQYF,TGTGCCAGCAGTTTACGGACAGGGGGATCTGGTTCCTACGAGCAGTACTTC
.,.,TRBV7-6,TRBJ2-5,CASSLFLGGETQYF,TGTGCCAGCAGCTTATTTCTCGGGGGAGAGACCCAGTACTTC
.,TRBD1,TRBV19,TRBJ1-2,CASGDRVGGYTF,TGTGCCAGTGGGGACAGGGTCGGTGGCTACACCTTC
.,.,TRBV18,TRBJ1-1,CASSPRGQRTEKNTEAFF,TGTGCCAGCTCACCACGAGGACAGCGTACCGAGAAGAACACTGAAGCTTTCTTT
.,.,TRBV21-1,TRBJ2-7,CASSMSSGYEQYF,TGTGCCAGCAGCATGAGTTCGGGGTACGAGCAGTACTTC
.,.,TRBV19,TRBJ1-2,CASKQGTIYGYTF,TGTGCCAGTAAGCAGGGGACAATCTATGGCTACACCTTC
.,.,TRBV2,TRBJ2-7,CASGKGGDWEYF,TGTGCCAGCGGCAAAGGAGGGGATTGGGAGTACTTC
once,.,TRBV30,TRBJ1-5,CAWSGQENQPQHF,TGTGCCTGGAGTGGACAAGAAAATCAGCCCCAGCATTTT
once,.,TRBV19,TRBJ2-6,CASSSGGAGGANVLTF,TGTGCCAGTAGTAGTGGGGGCGCGGGTGGGGCCAACGTCCTGACTTTC
.,.,TRBV5-1,TRBJ1-1,CASAIVSSEDTEAFF,TGCGCCAGCGCCATTGTCTCCTCCGAGGACACTGAAGCTTTCTTT
.,.,TRBV11-2,TRBJ1-6,CASSLVSSLSSYNSPLHF,TGTGCCAGCAGCTTAGTCTCTTCGTTGAGCTCCTATAATTCACCCCTCCACTTT
.,TRBD1,TRBV6-5,TRBJ2-4,CASSLTGGATKNIQYF,TGTGCCAGCAGTTTAACAGGGGGCGCAACCAAAAACATTCAGTACTTC
.,TRBD2,TRBV6-5,TRBJ2-5,CASSSHSGTRGETQYF,TGTGCCAGCAGTTCCCACTCCGGGACTAGAGGGGAGACCCAGTACTTC
.,.,TRBV6-5,TRBJ1-1,CASRTGSQNTEAFF,TGTGCCAGCAGAACCGGGTCTCAGAACACTGAAGCTTTCTTT
.,.,TRBV6-4,TRBJ2-3,CASREAGTDTQYF,TGTGCCAGCAGGGAGGCGGGCACAGATACGCAGTATTTT
.,.,TRBV7-9,TRBJ2-7,CASSLGQGRNEQYF,TGTGCCAGCAGCTTAGGGCAGGGTAGGAACGAGCAGTACTTC
once,TRBD1,TRBV28,TRBJ2-7,CASSFFPRDSSYEQYF,TGTGCCAGCAGTTTCTTCCCCCGGGACAGCTCCTACGAGCAGTACTTC
.,TRBD1,TRBV11-2,TRBJ2-7,CASSRTGTGYEQYF,TGTGCCAGCAGCCGCACCGGGACAGGGTACGAGCAGTACTTC
.,TRBD1,TRBV5-5,TRBJ1-5,CASSKDRDQPQHF,TGTGCCAGCAGCAAAGACAGGGATCAGCCCCAGCATTTT
.,TRBD2,TRBV7-2,TRBJ2-7,CASSFLWGGSYEQYF,TGTGCCAGCAGCTTCCTTTGGGGGGGCTCCTACGAGCAGTACTTC
.,.,TRBV19,TRBJ2-1,CASRGANEQFF,TGTGCCAGTAGGGGGGCGAATGAGCAGTTCTTC
.,.,TRBV7-2,TRBJ2-1,CASSNTRDSYNEQFF,TGTGCCAGCAGCAACACGCGGGACTCCTACAATGAGCAGTTCTTC
once,TRBD1,TRBV6-6,TRBJ2-7,CASGSRDSYEQYF,TGTGCCAGCGGCTCCCGGGACAGCTACGAGCAGTACTTC
.,.,TRBV19,TRBJ1-5,CASSILQNSNQPQHF,TGTGCCAGTAGTATCTTACAGAATAGCAATCAGCCCCAGCATTTT
.,.,TRBV7-2,TRBJ1-1,CASSRNRALNTEAFF,TGTGCCAGCAGCCGCAACAGGGCTTTGAACACTGAAGCTTTCTTT
.,.,TRBV5-5,TRBJ1-4,CASSPNAREGEKLFF,TGTGCCAGCAGTCCGAATGCCAGGGAGGGCGAAAAACTGTTTTTT
.,TRBD1,TRBV29-1,TRBJ2-7,CSVEGQTYEQYF,TGCAGCGTTGAGGGACAGACCTACGAGCAGTACTTC
.,TRBD1,TRBV15,TRBJ1-3,CATSRDQGTGGPSNTIYF,TGTGCCACCAGCAGAGATCAGGGGACAGGGGGCCCCTCAAACACCATATATTTT
.,.,TRBV19,TRBJ1-3,CASSSRATAGNTIYF,TGTGCCAGTAGTTCGAGAGCCACCGCTGGAAACACCATATATTTT
.,TRBD1,TRBV7-9,TRBJ1-3,CASRGTVGNTIYF,TGTGCCAGCAGGGGGACAGTCGGAAACACCATATATTTT
.,.,TRBV29-1,TRBJ2-5,CSVGSVETQYF,TGCAGCGTTGGGTCGGTGGAGACCCAGTACTTC
.,.,TRBV4-3,TRBJ2-7,CASSQDLVRSSYEQYF,TGCGCCAGCAGCCAAGATTTAGTCCGGAGCTCCTACGAGCAGTACTTC
.,.,TRBV19,TRBJ1-5,CASSIAGPGQPQHF,TGTGCCAGTAGTATAGCAGGTCCGGGGCAGCCCCAGCATTTT
.,.,TRBV29-1,TRBJ1-1,CSVDRGRNTEAFF,TGCAGCGTTGACAGGGGAAGGAACACTGAAGCTTTCTTT
.,TRBD2,TRBV11-3,TRBJ2-5,CASSPGLAGGEETQYF,TGTGCCAGCAGCCCTGGACTAGCGGGGGGAGAAGAGACCCAGTACTTC
.,.,TRBV6-5,TRBJ1-4,CASSYRRDEKLFF,TGTGCCAGCAGTTACAGGAGAGATGAAAAACTGTTTTTT
.,TRBD2,TRBV25-1,TRBJ2-2,CASSEARGGRTNTGELFF,TGTGCCAGCAGTGAAGCCCGGGGGGGAAGGACGAACACCGGGGAGCTGTTTTTT